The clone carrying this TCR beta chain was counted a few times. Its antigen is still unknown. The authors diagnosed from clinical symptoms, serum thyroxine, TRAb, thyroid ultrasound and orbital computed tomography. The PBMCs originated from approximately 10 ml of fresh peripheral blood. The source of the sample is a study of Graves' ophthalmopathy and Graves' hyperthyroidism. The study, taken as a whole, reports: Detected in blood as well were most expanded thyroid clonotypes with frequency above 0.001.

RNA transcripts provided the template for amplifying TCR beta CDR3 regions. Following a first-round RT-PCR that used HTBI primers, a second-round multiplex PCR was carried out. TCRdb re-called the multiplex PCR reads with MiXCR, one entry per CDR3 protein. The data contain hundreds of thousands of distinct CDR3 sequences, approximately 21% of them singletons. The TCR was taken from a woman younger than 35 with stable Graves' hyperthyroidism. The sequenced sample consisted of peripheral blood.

The CDR3 protein is CASSSYRVRDTEAFF. The CDR3 bases are TGTGCCAGCAGTTCGTACAGGGTCAGGGACACTGAAGCTTTCTTT. This rearrangement joins TRBV12-3 or TRBV12-4 to TRBJ1-1; D perhaps matches TRBD1 (6 bases). V was pared by 4 bases and J by 3 bases, with 15 bases between. The CDR3 consists of 15 residues.